The T cell receptor beta chain described here comes from a study of T cells in Graves' hyperthyroidism and ophthalmopathy. Clinical symptoms, serum thyroxine, TRAb, thyroid ultrasound and orbital computed tomography established diagnosis. Before ophthalmopathy appeared, progressors gave blood at initial hyperthyroidism diagnosis. This clonotype was picked up many times. RNA transcripts were the template for amplifying TCR beta CDR3 regions. First-round RT-PCR of the TCR CDR3 relied on the HTBI primer set. TCRdb passed the multiplex PCR reads through MiXCR, listing each CDR3 protein once. The sample holds over 700,000 distinct CDR3 sequences, around a sixth seen once. This CDR3 spans 17 amino acids. V was clipped by 5 bases and J by 0 bases; unmatched bases: 10. CDR1 SNHLY and CDR2 FYNNEI come from the germline V gene.

V gene TRBV2 combines with J gene TRBJ1-3, with 7 bases fitting TRBD1. This TCR was recovered from a woman aged 45-59 years with Graves' hyperthyroidism that later progressed to Graves' ophthalmopathy. The sequencing sample was made of blood. Here the CDR3 DNA reads TGTGCCAGCAGTCCGGAACAGGGGTCTTTCTCTGGAAACACCATATATTTT. It is translated as CASSPEQGSFSGNTIYF.